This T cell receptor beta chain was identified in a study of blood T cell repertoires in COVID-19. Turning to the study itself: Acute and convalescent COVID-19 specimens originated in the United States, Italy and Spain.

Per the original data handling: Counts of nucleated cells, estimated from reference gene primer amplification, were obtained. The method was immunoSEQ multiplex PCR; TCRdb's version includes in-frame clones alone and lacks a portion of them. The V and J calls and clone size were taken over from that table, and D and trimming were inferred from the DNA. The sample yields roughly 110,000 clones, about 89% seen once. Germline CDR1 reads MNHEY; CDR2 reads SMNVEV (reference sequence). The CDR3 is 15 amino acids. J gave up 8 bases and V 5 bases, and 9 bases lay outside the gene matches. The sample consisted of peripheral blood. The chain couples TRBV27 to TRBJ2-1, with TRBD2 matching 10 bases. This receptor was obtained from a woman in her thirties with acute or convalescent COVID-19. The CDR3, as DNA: TGTGCCAGCAGTGTAGAGGGACTAGCGTTTGATGAGCAGTTCTTC. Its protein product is CASSVEGLAFDEQFF.